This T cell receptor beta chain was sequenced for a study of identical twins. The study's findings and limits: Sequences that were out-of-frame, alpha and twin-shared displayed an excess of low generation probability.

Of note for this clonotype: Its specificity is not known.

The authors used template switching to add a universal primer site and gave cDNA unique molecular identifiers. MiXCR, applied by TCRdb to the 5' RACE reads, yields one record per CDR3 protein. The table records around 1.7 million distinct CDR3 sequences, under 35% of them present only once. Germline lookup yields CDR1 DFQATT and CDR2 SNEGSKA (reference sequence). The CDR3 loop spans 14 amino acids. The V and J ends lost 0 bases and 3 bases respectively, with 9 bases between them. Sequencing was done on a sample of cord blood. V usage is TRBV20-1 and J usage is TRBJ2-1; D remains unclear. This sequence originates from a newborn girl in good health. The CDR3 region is CSARDPGSYNEQFF. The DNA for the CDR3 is TGCAGTGCTAGAGATCCCGGCAGCTACAATGAGCAGTTCTTC.